The 14 T cell receptor beta chains listed next were all sequenced from one sample in a study of blood T cell repertoires in COVID-19. The table came from immunoSEQ multiplex PCR; TCRdb's copy has only in-frame clones and leaves some out. The data contain nearly 350,000 clones, around 82% of them singletons. The sample comprised peripheral blood. These receptors came from a man in his thirties or forties with active or convalescent COVID-19.

The chain combines TRBV25-1 with TRBJ2-5; 13 bases map to TRBD2. This CDR3 is 15 amino acids long. CDR1 and CDR2 (germline): MGHDK, SYGVNS. V shed 5 bases and J 7 bases; nucleotides not matched to a gene: 7. The DNA of the CDR3 is TGTGCCAGCAGTCTCGGGACTAGCGGGGTGGGGACCCAGTACTTC. This gives the protein CASSLGTSGVGTQYF. The full variable domain, completed using reference TRBV25-1 and TRBJ2-5, is EADIYQTPRYLVIGTGKKITLECSQTMGHDKMYWYQQDPGMELHLIHYSYGVNSTEKGDLSSESTVSRIRTEHFPLTLESARPSHTSQYLCASSLGTSGVGTQYFGPGTRLLVL.

The chain carries TRBV7-8 and TRBJ2-5; D gene ambiguous. CDR3 length: 16 amino acids. In germline, CDR1 is SGHVS, CDR2 FQNEAQ. Trimming took 5 bases from V and 2 from J, leaving 18 bases between them. CDR3 residues: CASSLSPFGRQETQYF. The CDR3 DNA sequence: TGTGCCAGCAGCCTTTCACCCTTTGGCCGTCAAGAGACCCAGTACTTC.

V usage is TRBV2 and J usage is TRBJ2-2; no clear D. Deletions cut 7 bases from V and 6 bases from J, with 6 bases between. Germline V gene sequence: CDR1 SNHLY, CDR2 FYNNEI. The CDR3 is made up of 11 amino acids. Here the CDR3 DNA reads TGTGCCAGCACCCATGCCGGGGAGCTGTTTTTT. Residues: CASTHAGELFF.

The chain recombines TRBV7-2 with TRBJ1-5, with 7 nucleotides matching TRBD1. CDR1 SGHTA and CDR2 FQGNSA come from the germline V gene. The CDR3 runs to 12 residues. The junction had 3 bases not matched to a gene; V was cut back by 6 bases and J by 7 bases. Here the CDR3 reads CASRLQGQPQHF. The CDR3, as DNA: TGTGCCAGCAGACTACAGGGGCAGCCCCAGCATTTT.

Concerning this clone itself: In the same sample, other DNA sequences code for this CDR3. This rearrangement joins TRBV28 to TRBJ2-7, with no clear D. V lost 1 base and J lost 1, with 5 bases in between. Looked up from germline, CDR1 is MDHEN and CDR2 is SYDVKM. The CDR3 is made up of 13 amino acids. The CDR3 DNA is TGTGCCAGCAGTTTATCACTATCCTACGAGCAGTACTTC. Translation gives CASSLSLSYEQYF.

The rearrangement links TRBV3-1 (or the pseudogene TRBV3-2) to TRBJ2-2, with TRBD2 matching over 7 bases. Germline CDR1 reads LGHDT; CDR2 reads YNNKEL (reference sequence). Trimming at V came to 5 bases and at J to 6 bases, leaving 3 bases not matched to a gene. The CDR3 runs 13 residues. CDR3 sequence (DNA): TGTGCCAGCAGCTCTCGGGGGGCCGGGGAGCTGTTTTTT. It yields the protein CASSSRGAGELFF.

This clone occurred a few times. The V call is TRBV24-1, the J call TRBJ2-7, with D uncertain. CDR1 and CDR2 from the germline V gene are KGHDR and SFDVKD. Trimming cost V 7 bases and J 3 bases, with 9 bases left between them. CDR3 length: 12 amino acids. CDR3 sequence (DNA): TGTGCCACCAGAGATACAGTCTACGAGCAGTACTTC. This codes for CATRDTVYEQYF.

The chain combines TRBV4-1 with TRBJ1-2; a possible D gene is TRBD1 (6 bases). Germline CDR1 MGHRA, CDR2 YSYEKL. The CDR3 is 16 residues long. Trimming removed 1 base from V and 5 bases from J, with 17 bases in between. CDR3 sequence reads: CASSQVPTGPLYGYTF. For the CDR3, the DNA is TGCGCCAGCAGCCAAGTGCCAACAGGGCCACTTTATGGCTACACCTTC.

The chain recombines TRBV10-3 with TRBJ2-7, with TRBD1 identical over 7 bases. V trimming: 6 bases; J trimming: 5 bases; junction bases outside the gene matches: 13. The CDR3 has 15 amino acids. Germline CDR1 is ENHRY and CDR2 is SYGVKD. CDR3 DNA: TGTGCCATCAGACCAAGACAGGGACAATTGAACGAGCAGTACTTC. Encoded protein: CAIRPRQGQLNEQYF.

The chain links TRBV5-8 to TRBJ1-4; no reliable D call. Germline values: CDR1 SGHTS, CDR2 YDEGEE. Trimming stripped 4 bases from V and 5 bases from J, with 15 bases between. This CDR3 comprises 15 residues. The CDR3 region has the DNA TGTGCCAGCAGCCCGTACAGAGATGTAAATGAAAAACTGTTTTTT. It yields the protein CASSPYRDVNEKLFF.

The chain employs TRBV30 and TRBJ2-1, with 16 bases matching TRBD2. Germline trimming cut 5 bases from V and 7 bases from J; bases unmatched to any gene: 8. The CDR3 is 16 amino acids. Germline CDR1 reads GTSNPN; CDR2 reads SVGIG (reference sequence). The CDR3 here is CAWVKPGLAGGNEQFF. CDR3 coding DNA: TGTGCCTGGGTCAAACCGGGACTAGCGGGAGGGAATGAGCAGTTCTTC.

The CDR3 DNA reads as TGTGCCAGCAGCCAAGGACAGGGTTACGAGCAGTACTTC. Encoded protein: CASSQGQGYEQYF. The chain recombines TRBV3-1 (or the pseudogene TRBV3-2) with TRBJ2-7, with TRBD1 matching over 7 bases. The junction had 1 base not matched to a gene; V was cut back by 1 base and J by 4 bases. The CDR3 is made up of 13 amino acids. Germline V gene lookup returns CDR1 LGHDT and CDR2 YNNKEL (reference sequence).

V usage is TRBV5-4 and J usage is TRBJ1-4; 7 positions agree with TRBD1. The CDR3 length is 13 residues. The germline V gene has CDR1 SGHNT and CDR2 YYREEE (reference sequence). J lost 8 bases, V lost 5 bases, and 6 bases had no gene match. CDR3 amino acids: CASSWDREEKLFF. The CDR3 bases are TGTGCCAGCAGTTGGGACAGAGAAGAAAAACTGTTTTTT. The variable domain in full, with the rest retrieved from reference TRBV5-4 and TRBJ1-4, is ETGVTQSPTHLIKTRGQQVTLRCSSQSGHNTVSWYQQALGQGPQFIFQYYREEENGRGNFPPRFSGLQFPNYSSELNVNALELDDSALYLCASSWDREEKLFFGSGTQLSVL.

This chain joins TRBV4-2 and TRBJ2-3, with 7 positions matching TRBD2. V gave up 4 bases and J gave up 0 bases; unmatched junction bases: 4. The CDR3 runs 15 residues. The germline gives CDR1 LGHNA, CDR2 YNFKEQ. The CDR3 region is CASSRGEGSTDTQYF. As DNA, the CDR3 is TGTGCCAGCAGCCGAGGGGAGGGGAGCACAGATACGCAGTATTTT.